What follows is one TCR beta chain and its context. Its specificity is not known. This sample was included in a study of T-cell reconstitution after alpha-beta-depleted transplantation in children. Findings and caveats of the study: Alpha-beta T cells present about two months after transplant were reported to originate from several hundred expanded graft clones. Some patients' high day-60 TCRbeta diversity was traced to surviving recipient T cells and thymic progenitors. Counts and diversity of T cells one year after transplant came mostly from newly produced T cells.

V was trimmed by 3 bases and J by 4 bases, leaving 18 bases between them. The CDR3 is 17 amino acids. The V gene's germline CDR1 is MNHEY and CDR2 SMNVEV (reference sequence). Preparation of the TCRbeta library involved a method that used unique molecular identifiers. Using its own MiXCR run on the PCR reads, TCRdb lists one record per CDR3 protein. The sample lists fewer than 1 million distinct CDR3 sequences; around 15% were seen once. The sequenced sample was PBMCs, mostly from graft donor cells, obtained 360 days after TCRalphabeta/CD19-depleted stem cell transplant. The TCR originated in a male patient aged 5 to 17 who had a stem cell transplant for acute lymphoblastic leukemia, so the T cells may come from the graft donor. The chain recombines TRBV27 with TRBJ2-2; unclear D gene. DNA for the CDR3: TGTGCCAGCAGTTTCCCTTCAAGTGGCTCCAGCACCGGGGAGCTGTTTTTT. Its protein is CASSFPSSGSSTGELFF.